The source of this T cell receptor beta chain is a study of T cell responses to AZD1222 COVID-19 vaccine. Overall study findings and caveats: The donors showed a predominance of white British ancestry and of females, with possible underestimation of clonal diversity. Compared with day 0, the breadth and depth of the Spike-specific TCR repertoire rose significantly after two doses of AZD1222. Reportedly, close to half of spike-specific TCRs are directed against unmutated variant regions.

TCRdb's copy holds only in-frame clones and misses some; the assay was immunoSEQ multiplex PCR. The data show 180,000 or so clones, more than 70% seen once. Remarks on this clone: Its antigen is unidentified.

The CDR3 is 14 amino acids. The V gene's germline CDR1 is GTSNPN and CDR2 SVGIG (reference sequence). The J segment lost 5 bases and the V segment lost 2 bases, leaving 6 bases of the junction unmatched. This receptor was obtained from an adult who received the AZD1222 COVID-19 vaccine. The rearrangement links TRBV30 to TRBJ2-5; 9 bases agree with TRBD1. The sequencing here drew on peripheral blood, taken 28 days after the second AZD1222 dose. The chain's CDR3 is CAWSRGTGSETQYF. The CDR3 coding sequence is TGTGCCTGGAGTAGGGGGACAGGGAGCGAGACCCAGTACTTC.